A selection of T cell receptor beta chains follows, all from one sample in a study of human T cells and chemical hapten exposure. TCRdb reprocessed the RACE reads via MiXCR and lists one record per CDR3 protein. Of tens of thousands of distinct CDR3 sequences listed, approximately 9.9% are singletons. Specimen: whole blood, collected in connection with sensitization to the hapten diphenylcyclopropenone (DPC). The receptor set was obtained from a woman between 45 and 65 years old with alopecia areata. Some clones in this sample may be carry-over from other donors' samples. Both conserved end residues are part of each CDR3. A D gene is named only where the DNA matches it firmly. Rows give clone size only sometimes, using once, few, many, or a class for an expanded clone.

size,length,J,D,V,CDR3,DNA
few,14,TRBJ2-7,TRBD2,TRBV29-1,CSVPRLAGTYEQYF,TGCAGCGTTCCCCGACTAGCGGGCACCTACGAGCAGTACTTC
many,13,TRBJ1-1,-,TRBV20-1,CSVNQGGRTEAFF,TGCAGTGTTAACCAGGGCGGCAGGACCGAAGCTTTCTTT
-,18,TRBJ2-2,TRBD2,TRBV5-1,CASSLVVIAGTNTGELFF,TGCGCCAGCAGCTTGGTCGTCATAGCGGGTACGAACACCGGGGAGCTGTTTTTT
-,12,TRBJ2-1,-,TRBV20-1,CSARGPRNEQFF,TGCAGTGCTAGAGGTCCGCGGAATGAGCAGTTCTTC
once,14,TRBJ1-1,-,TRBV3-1,CASRRGVTNTEAFF,TGTGCCAGCAGGCGGGGGGTTACGAACACTGAAGCTTTCTTT
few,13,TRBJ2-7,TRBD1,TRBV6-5,CASTKTGSYEQYF,TGTGCCAGCACCAAGACAGGGTCGTACGAGCAGTACTTC
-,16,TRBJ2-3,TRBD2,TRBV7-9,CASSRQTSAAPDTQYF,TGTGCCAGCAGCCGGCAGACTAGCGCGGCCCCCGATACGCAGTATTTT
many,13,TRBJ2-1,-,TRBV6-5,CASSYMRHNEQFF,TGTGCCAGCAGTTACATGAGACACAATGAGCAGTTCTTC
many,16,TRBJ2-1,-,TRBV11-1,CASSFQGLGTNIEQFF,TGTGCCAGCAGCTTCCAGGGACTCGGAACTAACATCGAGCAGTTCTTC
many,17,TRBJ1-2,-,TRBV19,CASSISSGALQNYGYTF,TGTGCCAGTAGTATTTCATCGGGGGCTCTACAGAACTATGGCTACACCTTC
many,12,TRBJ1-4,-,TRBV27,CASSFLDEKLFF,TGTGCCAGCAGTTTCCTGGACGAAAAACTGTTTTTT
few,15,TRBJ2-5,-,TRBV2,CASSEAIGLPETQYF,TGTGCCAGCAGTGAAGCGATTGGGCTCCCAGAGACCCAGTACTTC
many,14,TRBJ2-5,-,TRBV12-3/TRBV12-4,CASSYIRGRETQYF,TGTGCCAGCAGTTATATTCGCGGTCGAGAGACCCAGTACTTC
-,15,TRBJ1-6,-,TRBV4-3,CASSQEGTYNSPLHF,TGCGCCAGCAGCCAAGAAGGTACTTATAATTCACCCCTCCACTTT
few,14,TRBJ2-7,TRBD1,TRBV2,CASSGIRGTYEQYF,TGTGCCAGCAGTGGTATCAGGGGGACCTACGAGCAGTACTTC
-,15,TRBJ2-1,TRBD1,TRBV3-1,CASRALGTVYNEQSF,TGTGCCAGCAGAGCCCTCGGGACAGTCTACAATGAGCAGTCCTTC